This T cell receptor beta chain was retrieved from a study of blood T cell repertoires in COVID-19. The CDR3 covers 15 residues. Germline assignment: CDR1 SEHNR and CDR2 FQNEAQ (reference sequence). The V and J ends lost 7 bases and 4 bases, in that order; junction bases with no gene match: 5. Repertoires were generated with immunoSEQ multiplex PCR, while TCRdb's copy carries only in-frame clones and drops some. This sample has some 13,000 clones, with roughly four fifths found just once. The sequenced sample was peripheral blood. The chain uses TRBV7-9 and TRBJ2-2, with 11 bases matching TRBD1. This sequence originates from a human donor in a cohort sampled during active COVID-19. As DNA, the CDR3 is TGTGCCAGCAACCGGGGACAGGGGGGCACCGGGGAGCTGTTTTTT. Protein sequence: CASNRGQGGTGELFF.